The clone carrying this TCR beta chain turned up a few times. Its antigen remains unknown. The sample carries other DNA sequences with the same CDR3. Sequencing was performed with immunoSEQ multiplex PCR; in TCRdb, only in-frame clones are kept and a portion is missing. This sample has about 250,000 clones, with about 90% found just once. The sample is drawn from a study of cytomegalovirus exposure and HLA in healthy donors. Study summary: The approximately 120 validation repertoires and the 666 first-cohort repertoires shared a platform, a later analysis reported.

Points from the study as a whole: Some TCR beta chains (roughly 160 of them) were listed as cytomegalovirus-associated.

The CDR3 loop spans 13 amino acids. Trimming shortened V by 2 bases and J by 3 bases, and 7 bases separated the two germline ends. Germline loops: CDR1 MGHDK, CDR2 SYGVNS. The sequenced material came from PBMCs. The clonotype comes from a young man in good health and CMV-seropositive. This chain uses TRBV25-1 with TRBJ1-2, with a weak D call TRBD1 (6 bases). The CDR3 bases are TGTGCCAGCAGTGAACCAGGGGACTATGGCTACACCTTC. It specifies CASSEPGDYGYTF.